The 18 T cell receptor beta chains listed next were all sequenced from one sample in a study of cytomegalovirus exposure and HLA in healthy donors (TCRdb year 2017). The protocol used for the library was the immunoSEQ multiplex PCR assay. For the multiplex PCR, a mixture combining 60 forward primers for TCR Vbeta segments and 13 reverse primers for TCR Jbeta segments was used. TCRdb mirrors the immuneACCESS table, restricted to in-frame sequences. Some clones are absent from its copies; in checked studies, under half trace to an unresolved V gene, and the reason for the others is unknown. For this sample the table gives 150,000 to 200,000 clones, of which 60% to 85% were detected only once. The leading ten clones occupy less than 1% of the sample. The material sequenced was PBMCs. These receptors all come from a female donor in good health and CMV-seronegative.

This chain joins TRBV6-6 and TRBJ2-7; D perhaps matches TRBD2 (6 bases). This CDR3 has 15 residues. Germline-derived CDR1 and CDR2 are MNHNY and SVGAGI (reference sequence). The ends were cut back, 0 bases at V and 3 bases at J, with 12 bases in the middle. The CDR3 protein is CASSYSTGRSYEQYF. In DNA, the CDR3 is TGTGCCAGCAGTTACTCGACCGGGAGAAGCTACGAGCAGTACTTC.

V and J are TRBV4-3 and TRBJ2-1; TRBD1 matches at 9 bases. Germline V gene lookup returns CDR1 LGHNA and CDR2 YSLEER. The CDR3 runs 15 residues. After removal of 1 base from V and 3 bases from J, the junction contained 1 base not matched to a gene. As DNA, the CDR3 is TGCGCCAGCAGCCAAGGGGACAGGGACTACAATGAGCAGTTCTTC. It translates to CASSQGDRDYNEQFF.

Only one count was recorded for this clone. The chain combines TRBV5-1 with TRBJ2-1; D remains unclear. Trimming took off 0 bases at V and 4 bases at J, with 14 bases between the two ends. The CDR3 runs to 16 residues. The germline gives CDR1 SGHRS, CDR2 YFSETQ. CDR3 residues: CASSLGAQTRYNEQFF. As DNA, the CDR3 is TGCGCCAGCAGCTTGGGGGCCCAAACTCGGTACAATGAGCAGTTCTTC.

This clone was seen only a few times. The rearrangement joins TRBV7-9 to TRBJ2-7; 8 positions agree with TRBD1. V lost 5 bases to trimming and J lost 4 bases; unmatched junction nucleotides: 7. CDR1 SEHNR and CDR2 FQNEAQ come from the germline V gene (reference sequence). This CDR3 comprises 14 residues. CDR3 residues: CASSPGGRVYEQYF. As DNA, the CDR3 is TGTGCCAGCAGCCCAGGGGGCAGGGTGTACGAGCAGTACTTC. Looking up the rest from reference TRBV7-9 and TRBJ2-7 gives the full variable domain: DTGVSQNPRHKITKRGQNVTFRCDPISEHNRLYWYRQTLGQGPEFLTYFQNEAQLEKSRLLSDRFSAERPKGSFSTLEIQRTEQGDSAMYLCASSPGGRVYEQYFGPGTRLTVT.

This clone was found a few times. The chain combines TRBV7-7 with TRBJ2-5; 7 positions match TRBD2. The CDR3 spans 16 residues. The germline V gene has CDR1 SSHAT and CDR2 FNYEAQ (reference sequence). V lost 1 base, J lost 5 bases, and 10 bases stayed unmatched. As DNA, the CDR3 is TGTGCCAGCAGCTTAGGGCGGCAGGTCGGGGGGGAGACCCAGTACTTC. It encodes CASSLGRQVGGETQYF. Full variable domain (remainder filled in from reference TRBV7-7 and TRBJ2-5): GAGVSQSPRYKVTKRGQDVTLRCDPISSHATLYWYQQALGQGPEFLTYFNYEAQPDKSGLPSDRFSAERPEGSISTLTIQRTEQRDSAMYRCASSLGRQVGGETQYFGPGTRLLVL.

This clone was observed once. V usage is TRBV10-3 and J usage is TRBJ1-1, with TRBD1 as a possible D gene (5 bases). The CDR3 totals 11 residues. In germline, CDR1 is ENHRY, CDR2 SYGVKD. V was trimmed by 3 bases and J by 12 bases, leaving 11 bases between them. CDR3 sequence: CAISESGSTFF. In nucleotides, the CDR3 is TGTGCCATCAGTGAATCAGGGTCTACTTTCTTT.

The genes are TRBV7-2 and TRBJ2-1; 9 bases map to TRBD2. The V and J ends lost 1 base and 12 bases, in that order; junction bases with no gene match: 7. Germline V lookup: CDR1 SGHTA, CDR2 FQGNSA. The CDR3 length is 14 residues. CDR3 protein: CASSLESGRPPQFF. In nucleotides, the CDR3 is TGTGCCAGCAGCTTAGAAAGCGGGAGGCCCCCGCAGTTCTTC.

As for this clone: At one boundary the junction diverges from the germline segment, which might be a read error. This rearrangement joins TRBV29-1 to TRBJ2-7; D possibly corresponds to TRBD1 (6 bases). The germline V gene encodes CDR1 SQVTM and CDR2 ANQGSEA. CDR3 size: 12 residues. CDR3 nucleotides: TGCAGCGTCGAAGCGAGGGGGTACGAGCAGTACTTC. Amino acids: CSVEARGYEQYF.

Only one count was recorded for this clone. Since no conserved phenylalanine or tryptophan closes the CDR3, a read error is the likely cause. The chain uses TRBV6-5 and TRBJ1-2; a weak D match, TRBD1 (6 bases). Germline V CDR1 and CDR2: MNHEY, SVGAGI. The V and J ends lost 6 bases and 5 bases respectively, with 13 bases between them. There are 13 residues in the CDR3. CDR3 region: CASSPDRKYGYTL. The CDR3 nucleotides are TGTGCCAGCAGCCCCGACAGGAAGTATGGCTACACCCTC.

The table lists this clone with a count of one. V usage is TRBV27 and J usage is TRBJ2-1; 10 nucleotides align to TRBD1. The V gene's germline CDR1 is MNHEY and CDR2 SMNVEV (reference sequence). This CDR3 has 16 residues. V lost 6 bases and J lost 6; bases outside the gene matches: 11. CDR3 in amino acids: CASRSNPGQGFNEQFF. CDR3 nucleotides: TGTGCCAGCAGATCGAATCCGGGACAGGGGTTCAATGAGCAGTTCTTC.

The chain recombines TRBV7-8 with TRBJ2-3; no clear D. V was clipped by 3 bases and J by 0 bases, with 13 bases between them. The CDR3 totals 16 residues. Germline-derived CDR1 and CDR2 are SGHVS and FQNEAQ. The CDR3 reads CASSLRLLASTDTQYF. CDR3 in DNA: TGTGCCAGCAGCTTGAGACTGCTCGCTAGCACAGATACGCAGTATTTT.

The rearrangement links TRBV7-3 to TRBJ2-3, with D unclear. V gave up 1 base and J gave up 0 bases, with 8 bases separating them. Per the germline V gene, CDR1 is SGHTA and CDR2 is FQGTGA. This CDR3 spans 15 amino acids. Here the CDR3 DNA reads TGTGCCAGCAGCTTAATCGGGTCTAGCACAGATACGCAGTATTTT. Translating it yields CASSLIGSSTDTQYF.

The J gene is TRBJ2-3, the V gene TRBV28; the D is unclear. The germline gives CDR1 MDHEN, CDR2 SYDVKM. V shed 7 bases and J shed 6 bases, with 17 bases lying between them. The CDR3 consists of 14 residues. In DNA, the CDR3 is TGTGCCAGCATGGAGCCGCCGCCTAAGGATACGCAGTATTTT. It is translated as CASMEPPPKDTQYF.

The CDR3 DNA follows: TGTGCCAGCAGCTTGTGGGGGGGAGCACAAGAGACCCAGTACTTC. Translated, it gives CASSLWGGAQETQYF. This rearrangement joins TRBV5-4 to TRBJ2-5; the match to TRBD2 covers 7 bases. This CDR3 is built from 15 residues. The trim removed 1 base at V and 2 bases at J, leaving 5 bases unmatched. Germline-derived CDR1 and CDR2 are SGHNT and YYREEE (reference sequence). Filled out from reference TRBV5-4 and TRBJ2-5, the complete variable domain reads ETGVTQSPTHLIKTRGQQVTLRCSSQSGHNTVSWYQQALGQGPQFIFQYYREEENGRGNFPPRFSGLQFPNYSSELNVNALELDDSALYLCASSLWGGAQETQYFGPGTRLLVL.

This chain joins TRBV27 and TRBJ2-5; TRBD2 matches 12 bases. The CDR3 is 14 residues long. Trimming took 11 bases from V and 7 from J; bases not matched to a gene: 11. The V gene's germline CDR1 is MNHEY and CDR2 SMNVEV (reference sequence). CDR3 region: CARLAGGDQGTQYF. The DNA of the CDR3 is TGTGCCCGCCTAGCGGGAGGGGACCAGGGGACCCAGTACTTC.

This chain connects TRBV6-5 to TRBJ2-7, with 9 bases that match TRBD1. This CDR3 is 15 amino acids long. V was clipped by 2 bases and J by 5 bases; unmatched bases: 7. Germline V lookup: CDR1 MNHEY, CDR2 SVGAGI. The CDR3 sequence: CASSYGDRVRDEQYF. In DNA form, the CDR3 reads TGTGCCAGCAGTTACGGGGACAGGGTTCGCGACGAGCAGTACTTC.

This clone has only one observation. The chain links TRBV5-1 to TRBJ2-4; 11 nucleotides agree with TRBD2. V shed 4 bases and J 6 bases; nucleotides not matched to a gene: 9. Per germline, CDR1 SGHRS and CDR2 YFSETQ. CDR3 length: 16 residues. CDR3 DNA: TGCGCCAGCAGCCCTACTAGCGGGGGCGGTGGAAACATTCAGTACTTC. Its translation: CASSPTSGGGGNIQYF.

The gene calls are TRBV11-1 and TRBJ1-1; 10 bases line up with TRBD1. The CDR3 runs 15 residues. The germline V gene encodes CDR1 SGHAT and CDR2 FQDESV (reference sequence). Trimming cost V 4 bases and J 10 bases; bases outside gene matches: 12. This chain's CDR3 is CASSSPGQGKQGAFF. The CDR3 DNA reads TGTGCCAGCAGCTCCCCGGGACAGGGGAAACAGGGAGCTTTCTTT.